Detailed here is one T cell receptor beta chain. Its antigen remains unknown. Each donor had around 11 milliliters of peripheral blood drawn. Through a sample-barcoded 5' primer and a J-beta primer mix, a second PCR was run for roughly 7 to 11 cycles. MiXCR, run by TCRdb on the 5' RACE reads, gives a single entry per CDR3 protein. The sample has around 1,500,000 distinct CDR3 sequences; 42% are singletons. The data derive from a study of blood T cells in healthy people across ages. Points from the study as a whole: Diversity was higher, and naive CD4+ cells more numerous, in long-lived donors than in aged donors. Since the PBMCs were unsorted, naive and antigen-experienced cells could not be conclusively compared.

V lost 1 base and J lost 5, with 8 bases in between. This CDR3 comprises 13 residues. The germline V gene has CDR1 SGHAT and CDR2 FQNNGV. The gene calls are TRBV11-2 and TRBJ1-2; D uncertain. The sequenced sample consisted of blood. This TCR was sampled from a woman in her late teens or twenties in good health. The CDR3 is CASSLVHKYGYTF. The CDR3 DNA reads as TGTGCCAGCAGCTTAGTCCACAAGTATGGCTACACCTTC.